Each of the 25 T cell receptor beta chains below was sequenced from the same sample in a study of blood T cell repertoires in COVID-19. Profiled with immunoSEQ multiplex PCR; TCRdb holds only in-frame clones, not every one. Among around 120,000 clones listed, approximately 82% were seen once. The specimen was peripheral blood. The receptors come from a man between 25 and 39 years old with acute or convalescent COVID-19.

CDR3 sequence (DNA): TGTGCCAGCAGCCAAGATCGACTAGCGGGATCCCCCTTTTACAATGAGCAGTTCTTC. Residues: CASSQDRLAGSPFYNEQFF. The J gene is TRBJ2-1, the V gene TRBV3-1 (or the pseudogene TRBV3-2), with 11 bases that match TRBD2. The V and J ends lost 0 bases and 4 bases, in that order; junction bases with no gene match: 11. CDR1 and CDR2 (germline): LGHDT, YNNKEL (reference sequence). The CDR3 extends over 19 amino acids.

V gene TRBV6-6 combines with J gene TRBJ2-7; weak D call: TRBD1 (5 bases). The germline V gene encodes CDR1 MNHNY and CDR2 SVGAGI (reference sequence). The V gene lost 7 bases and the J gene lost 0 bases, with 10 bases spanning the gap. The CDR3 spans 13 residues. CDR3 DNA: TGTGCCAGCACCCTGACAGCCTCCTACGAGCAGTACTTC. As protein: CASTLTASYEQYF.

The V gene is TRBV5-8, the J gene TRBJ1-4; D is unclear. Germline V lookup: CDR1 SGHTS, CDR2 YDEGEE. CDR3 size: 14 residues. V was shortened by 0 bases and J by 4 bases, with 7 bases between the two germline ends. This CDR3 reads CASSLDQVNEKLFF. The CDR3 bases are TGTGCCAGCAGCTTGGACCAGGTTAATGAAAAACTGTTTTTT.

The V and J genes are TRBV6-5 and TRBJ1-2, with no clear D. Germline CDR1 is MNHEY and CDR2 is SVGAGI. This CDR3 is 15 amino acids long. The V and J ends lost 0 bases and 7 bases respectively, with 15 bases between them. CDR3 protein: CASSYSKEAPGGYTF. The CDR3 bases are TGTGCCAGCAGTTACTCGAAGGAGGCGCCCGGTGGCTACACCTTC.

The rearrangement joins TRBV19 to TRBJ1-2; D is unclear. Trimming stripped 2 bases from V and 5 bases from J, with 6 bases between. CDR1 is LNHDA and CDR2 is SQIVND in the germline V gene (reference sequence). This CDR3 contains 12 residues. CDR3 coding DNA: TGTGCCAGTAGTATATCAGCGTATGGCTACACCTTC. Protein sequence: CASSISAYGYTF.

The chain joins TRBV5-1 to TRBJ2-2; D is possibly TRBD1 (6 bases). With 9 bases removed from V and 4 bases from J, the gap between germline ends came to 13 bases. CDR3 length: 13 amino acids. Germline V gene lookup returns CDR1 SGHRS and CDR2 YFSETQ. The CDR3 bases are TGCGCCACCGGAACAGGGCCCACCGGGGAGCTGTTTTTT. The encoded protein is CATGTGPTGELFF.

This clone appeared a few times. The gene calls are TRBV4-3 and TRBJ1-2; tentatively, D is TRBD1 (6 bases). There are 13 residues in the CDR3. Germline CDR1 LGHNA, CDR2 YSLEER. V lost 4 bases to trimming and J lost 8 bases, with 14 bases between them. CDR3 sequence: CASSPGGGYGYTF. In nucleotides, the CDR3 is TGCGCCAGCAGCCCGGGGGGGGGCTACGGCTACACCTTC.

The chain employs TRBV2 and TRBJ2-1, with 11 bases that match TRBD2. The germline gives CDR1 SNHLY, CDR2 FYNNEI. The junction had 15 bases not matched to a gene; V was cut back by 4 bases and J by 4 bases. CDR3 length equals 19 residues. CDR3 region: CASSGRAESSGRIYNEQFF. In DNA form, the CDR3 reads TGTGCCAGCAGTGGGCGGGCAGAATCTAGCGGGAGGATATACAATGAGCAGTTCTTC.

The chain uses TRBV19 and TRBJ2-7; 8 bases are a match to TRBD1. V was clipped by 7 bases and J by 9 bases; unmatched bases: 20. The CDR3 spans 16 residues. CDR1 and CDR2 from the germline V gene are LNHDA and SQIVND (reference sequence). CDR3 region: CASTTDRERERRTQYF. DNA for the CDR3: TGTGCCAGTACCACGGACAGGGAAAGAGAAAGGAGGACGCAGTACTTC.

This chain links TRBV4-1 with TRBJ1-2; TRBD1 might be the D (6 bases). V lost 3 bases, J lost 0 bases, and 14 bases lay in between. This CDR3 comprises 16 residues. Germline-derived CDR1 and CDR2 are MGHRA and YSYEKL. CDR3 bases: TGCGCCAGCAGCCAGCAGGGGCGTTCAGCTAACTATGGCTACACCTTC. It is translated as CASSQQGRSANYGYTF.

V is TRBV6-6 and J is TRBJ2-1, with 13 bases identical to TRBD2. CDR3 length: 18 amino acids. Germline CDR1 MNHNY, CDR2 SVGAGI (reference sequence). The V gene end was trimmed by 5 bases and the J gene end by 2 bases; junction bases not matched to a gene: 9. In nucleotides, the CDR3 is TGTGCCAGCAGTCGGGGACTAGCGGGAACACCCACCTACAATGAGCAGTTCTTC. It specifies CASSRGLAGTPTYNEQFF.

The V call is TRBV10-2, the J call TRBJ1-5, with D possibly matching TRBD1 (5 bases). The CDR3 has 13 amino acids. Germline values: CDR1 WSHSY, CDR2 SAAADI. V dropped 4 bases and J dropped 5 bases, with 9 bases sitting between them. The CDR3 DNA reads TGCGCCAGCAGTGTACAGGCGTATCAGCCCCAGCATTTT. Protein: CASSVQAYQPQHF.

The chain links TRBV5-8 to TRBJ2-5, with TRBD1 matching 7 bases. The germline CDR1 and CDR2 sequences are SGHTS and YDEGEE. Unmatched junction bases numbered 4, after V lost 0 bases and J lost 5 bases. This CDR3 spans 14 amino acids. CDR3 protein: CASSLEQGRETQYF. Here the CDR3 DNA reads TGTGCCAGCAGCTTGGAACAGGGGCGGGAGACCCAGTACTTC.

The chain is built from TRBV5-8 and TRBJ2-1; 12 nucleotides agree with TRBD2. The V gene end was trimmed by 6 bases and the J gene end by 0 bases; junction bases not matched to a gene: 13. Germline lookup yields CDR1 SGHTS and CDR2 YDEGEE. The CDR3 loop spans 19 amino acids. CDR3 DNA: TGTGCCAGCAACCCTAGCGGGAGGGTCCGATTCAGCTCCTACAATGAGCAGTTCTTC. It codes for CASNPSGRVRFSSYNEQFF.

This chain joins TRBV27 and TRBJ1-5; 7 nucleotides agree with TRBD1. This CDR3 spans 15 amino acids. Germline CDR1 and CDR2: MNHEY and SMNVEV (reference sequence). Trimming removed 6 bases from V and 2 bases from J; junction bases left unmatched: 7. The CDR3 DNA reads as TGTGCCAGCAGCTCCGGGACAGTTGGCAATCAGCCCCAGCATTTT. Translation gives CASSSGTVGNQPQHF.

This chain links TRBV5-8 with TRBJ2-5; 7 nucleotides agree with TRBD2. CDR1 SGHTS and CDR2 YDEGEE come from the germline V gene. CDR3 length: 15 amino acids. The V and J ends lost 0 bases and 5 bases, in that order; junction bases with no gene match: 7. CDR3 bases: TGTGCCAGCAGCTTGGAGCGGGGTCTAGAGGAGACCCAGTACTTC. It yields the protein CASSLERGLEETQYF.

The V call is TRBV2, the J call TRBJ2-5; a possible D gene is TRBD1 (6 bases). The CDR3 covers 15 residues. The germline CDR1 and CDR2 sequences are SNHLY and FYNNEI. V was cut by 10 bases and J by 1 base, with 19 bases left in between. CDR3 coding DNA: TGTGCCACCTCAAGCCGGGACACTCTCCAAGAGACCCAGTACTTC. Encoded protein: CATSSRDTLQETQYF.

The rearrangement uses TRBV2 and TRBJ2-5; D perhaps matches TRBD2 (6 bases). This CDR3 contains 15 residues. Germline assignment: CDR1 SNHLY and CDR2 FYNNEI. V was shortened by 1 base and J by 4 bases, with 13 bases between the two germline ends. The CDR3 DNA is TGTGCCAGCAGTGAAGGGCCCTCGGAGGGAGAGACCCAGTACTTC. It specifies CASSEGPSEGETQYF.

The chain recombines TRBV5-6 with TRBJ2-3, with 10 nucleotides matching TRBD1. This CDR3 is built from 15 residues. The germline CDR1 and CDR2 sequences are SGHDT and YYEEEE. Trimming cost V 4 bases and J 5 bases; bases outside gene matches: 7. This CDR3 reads CASSHSGQGIDTQYF. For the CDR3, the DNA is TGTGCCAGCAGCCACTCGGGACAGGGGATAGATACGCAGTATTTT. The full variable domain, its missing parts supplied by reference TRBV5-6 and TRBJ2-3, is DAGVTQSPTHLIKTRGQQVTLRCSPKSGHDTVSWYQQALGQGPQFIFQYYEEEERQRGNFPDRFSGHQFPNYSSELNVNALLLGDSALYLCASSHSGQGIDTQYFGPGTRLTVL.

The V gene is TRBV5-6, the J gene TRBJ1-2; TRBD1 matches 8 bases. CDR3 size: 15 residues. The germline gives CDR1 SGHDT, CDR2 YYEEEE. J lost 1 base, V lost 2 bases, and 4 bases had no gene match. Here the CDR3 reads CASSLGQGRNYGYTF. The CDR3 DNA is TGTGCCAGCAGCTTAGGACAGGGCCGTAACTATGGCTACACCTTC.

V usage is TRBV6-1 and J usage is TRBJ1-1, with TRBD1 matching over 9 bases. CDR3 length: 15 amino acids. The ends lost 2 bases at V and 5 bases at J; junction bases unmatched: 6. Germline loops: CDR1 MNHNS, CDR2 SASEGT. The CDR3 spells CASSELAGTGTEAFF. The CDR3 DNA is TGTGCCAGCAGTGAACTCGCGGGGACAGGGACTGAAGCTTTCTTT.

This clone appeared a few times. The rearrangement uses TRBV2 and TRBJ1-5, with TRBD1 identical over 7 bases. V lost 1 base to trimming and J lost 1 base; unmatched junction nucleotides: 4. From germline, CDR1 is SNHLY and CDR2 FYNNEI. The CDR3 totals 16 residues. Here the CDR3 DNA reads TGTGCCAGCAGTGAAGGGGGGACAGTGAGCAATCAGCCCCAGCATTTT. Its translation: CASSEGGTVSNQPQHF.

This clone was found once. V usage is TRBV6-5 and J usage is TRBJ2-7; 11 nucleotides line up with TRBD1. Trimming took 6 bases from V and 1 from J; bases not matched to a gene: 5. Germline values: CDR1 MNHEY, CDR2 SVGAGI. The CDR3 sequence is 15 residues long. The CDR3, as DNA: TGTGCCAGCAGGCCGGGGACAGGGGGGTCCTACGAGCAGTACGTC. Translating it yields CASRPGTGGSYEQYV.

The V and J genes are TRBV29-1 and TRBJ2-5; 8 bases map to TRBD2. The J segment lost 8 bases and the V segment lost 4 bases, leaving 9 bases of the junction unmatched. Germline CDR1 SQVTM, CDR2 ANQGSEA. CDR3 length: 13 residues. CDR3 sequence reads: CSVGPGGSPTQYF. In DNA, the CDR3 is TGCAGCGTTGGTCCGGGGGGGTCTCCCACCCAGTACTTC.

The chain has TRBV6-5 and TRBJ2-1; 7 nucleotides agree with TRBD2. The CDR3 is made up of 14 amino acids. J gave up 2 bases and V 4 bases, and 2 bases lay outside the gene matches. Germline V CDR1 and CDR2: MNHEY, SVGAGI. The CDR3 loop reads CASSLGTTYNEQFF. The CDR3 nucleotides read TGTGCCAGCAGTTTGGGGACTACCTACAATGAGCAGTTCTTC.